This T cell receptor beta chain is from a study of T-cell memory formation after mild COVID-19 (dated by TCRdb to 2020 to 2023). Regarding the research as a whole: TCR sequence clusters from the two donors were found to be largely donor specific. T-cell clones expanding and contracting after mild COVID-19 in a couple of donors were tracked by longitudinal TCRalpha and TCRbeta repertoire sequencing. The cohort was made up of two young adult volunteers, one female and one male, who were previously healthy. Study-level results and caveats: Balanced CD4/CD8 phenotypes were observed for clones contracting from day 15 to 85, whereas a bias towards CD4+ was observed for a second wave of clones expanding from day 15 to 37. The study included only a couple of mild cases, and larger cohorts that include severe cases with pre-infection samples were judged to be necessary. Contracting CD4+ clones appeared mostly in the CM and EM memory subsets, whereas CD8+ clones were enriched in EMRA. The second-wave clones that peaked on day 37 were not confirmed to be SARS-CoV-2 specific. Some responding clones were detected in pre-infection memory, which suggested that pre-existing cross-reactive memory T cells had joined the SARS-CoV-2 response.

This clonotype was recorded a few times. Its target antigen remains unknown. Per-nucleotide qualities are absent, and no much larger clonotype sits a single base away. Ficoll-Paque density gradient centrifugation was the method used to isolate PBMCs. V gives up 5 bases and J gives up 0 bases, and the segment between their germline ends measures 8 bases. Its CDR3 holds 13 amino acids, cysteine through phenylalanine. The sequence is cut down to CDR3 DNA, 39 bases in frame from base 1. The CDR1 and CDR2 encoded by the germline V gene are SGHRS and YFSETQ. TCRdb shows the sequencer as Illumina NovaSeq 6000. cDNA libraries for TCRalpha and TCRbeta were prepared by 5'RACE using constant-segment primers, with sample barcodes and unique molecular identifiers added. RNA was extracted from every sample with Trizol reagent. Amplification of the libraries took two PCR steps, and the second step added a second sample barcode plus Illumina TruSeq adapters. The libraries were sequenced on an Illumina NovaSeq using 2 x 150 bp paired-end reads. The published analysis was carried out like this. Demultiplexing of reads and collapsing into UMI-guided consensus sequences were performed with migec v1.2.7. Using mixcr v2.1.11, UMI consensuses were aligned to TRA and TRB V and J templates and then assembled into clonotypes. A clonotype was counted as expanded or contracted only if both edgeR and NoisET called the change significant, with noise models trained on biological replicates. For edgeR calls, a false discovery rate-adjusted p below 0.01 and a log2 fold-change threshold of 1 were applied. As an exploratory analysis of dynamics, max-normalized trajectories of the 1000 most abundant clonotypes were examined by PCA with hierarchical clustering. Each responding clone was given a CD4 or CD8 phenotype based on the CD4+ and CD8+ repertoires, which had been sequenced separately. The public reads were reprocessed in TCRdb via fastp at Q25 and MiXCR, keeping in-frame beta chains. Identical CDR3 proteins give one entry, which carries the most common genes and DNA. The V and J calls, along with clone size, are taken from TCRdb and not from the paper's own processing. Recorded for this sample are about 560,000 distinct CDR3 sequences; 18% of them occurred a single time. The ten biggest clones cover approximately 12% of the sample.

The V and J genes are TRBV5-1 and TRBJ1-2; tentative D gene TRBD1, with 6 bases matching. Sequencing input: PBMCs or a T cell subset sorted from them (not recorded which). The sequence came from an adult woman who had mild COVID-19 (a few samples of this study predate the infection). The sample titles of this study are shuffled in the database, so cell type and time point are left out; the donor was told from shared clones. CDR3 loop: CASRQGTNYGYTF. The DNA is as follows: TGCGCCAGCAGACAGGGAACTAACTATGGCTACACCTTC. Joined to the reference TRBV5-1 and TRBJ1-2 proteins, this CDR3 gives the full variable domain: KAGVTQTPRYLIKTRGQQVTLSCSPISGHRSVSWYQQTPGQGLQFLFEYFSETQRNKGNFPGRFSGRQFSNSRSEMNVSTLELGDSALYLCASRQGTNYGYTFGSGTRLTVV.